This is a list of T cell receptor beta chains from one sample in a study of human T cells and chemical hapten exposure. One entry per CDR3 protein, called by TCRdb with MiXCR from the RACE reads. Of some 120,000 distinct CDR3 sequences listed, about 8.2% are singletons. Sequencing was performed on whole blood. These receptors were taken from a male donor in good health. Some clones in this sample may be carry-over from other donors' samples. Each CDR3 is given with its conserved first and last residue. The D gene is left open where the match is weak. Expanded clones get a size class; other rows say once, few or many, or leave the size out.

d_gene: -
abundance: -
v_gene: TRBV10-3
j_gene: TRBJ1-5
CDR3aa: CAISQSENQPQHF
CDR3nt: TGTGCCATCAGCCAGTCCGAGAATCAGCCCCAGCATTTT

d_gene: -
abundance: -
v_gene: TRBV7-9
j_gene: TRBJ2-3
CDR3aa: CASSLEYRAEPTDTQYF
CDR3nt: TGTGCCAGCAGCTTAGAATATCGGGCGGAGCCCACAGATACGCAGTATTTT

d_gene: -
abundance: few
v_gene: TRBV4-2
j_gene: TRBJ2-7
CDR3aa: CASSQGSTGSYEQYF
CDR3nt: TGTGCCAGCAGCCAAGGGAGTACAGGGTCCTACGAGCAGTACTTC

d_gene: -
abundance: few
v_gene: TRBV2
j_gene: TRBJ1-5
CDR3aa: CASSSPRTALNQPQHF
CDR3nt: TGTGCCAGCAGTAGCCCAAGGACAGCCCTCAATCAGCCCCAGCATTTT

d_gene: TRBD1
abundance: few
v_gene: TRBV4-1
j_gene: TRBJ2-7
CDR3aa: CASSQDPGQSYEQYF
CDR3nt: TGCGCCAGCAGCCAAGATCCGGGACAGAGTTACGAGCAGTACTTC

d_gene: -
abundance: -
v_gene: TRBV7-9
j_gene: TRBJ1-2
CDR3aa: CASSLSRVYGYTF
CDR3nt: TGTGCCAGCAGCTTAAGCAGGGTCTATGGCTACACCTTC

d_gene: -
abundance: -
v_gene: TRBV20-1
j_gene: TRBJ1-4
CDR3aa: CSARTGINEKLFF
CDR3nt: TGCAGTGCTAGGACCGGGATTAATGAAAAACTGTTTTTT

d_gene: -
abundance: -
v_gene: TRBV4-2
j_gene: TRBJ1-4
CDR3aa: CASSYAGSTNEKLFF
CDR3nt: TGTGCCAGCAGCTACGCAGGGTCAACTAATGAAAAACTGTTTTTT

d_gene: -
abundance: -
v_gene: TRBV4-3
j_gene: TRBJ2-1
CDR3aa: CASSQVGVDYSYNEQFF
CDR3nt: TGCGCCAGCAGCCAAGTGGGGGTAGACTACTCCTACAATGAGCAGTTCTTC

d_gene: TRBD2
abundance: few
v_gene: TRBV6-2/TRBV6-3
j_gene: TRBJ2-3
CDR3aa: CASRLGVAGSGPQYF
CDR3nt: TGTGCCAGCAGACTTGGTGTAGCGGGTTCCGGGCCGCAGTATTTT